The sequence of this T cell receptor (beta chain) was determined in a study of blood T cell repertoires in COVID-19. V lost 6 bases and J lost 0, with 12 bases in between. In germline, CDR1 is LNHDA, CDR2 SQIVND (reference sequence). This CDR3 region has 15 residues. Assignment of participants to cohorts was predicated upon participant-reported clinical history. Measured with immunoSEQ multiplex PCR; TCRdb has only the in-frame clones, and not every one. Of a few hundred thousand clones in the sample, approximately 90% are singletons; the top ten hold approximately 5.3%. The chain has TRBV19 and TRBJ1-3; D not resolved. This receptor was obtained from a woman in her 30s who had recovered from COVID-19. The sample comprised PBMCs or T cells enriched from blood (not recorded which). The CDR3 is CASRRDQVSGNTIYF. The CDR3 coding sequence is TGTGCCAGTAGAAGAGATCAGGTCTCTGGAAACACCATATATTTT.